Shown below are 26 T cell receptor beta chains from a single sample sequenced in a study of blood T cell repertoires in COVID-19 (dated by TCRdb to the early 2020s). Library generation was performed with the immunoSEQ multiplex PCR assay. TCRdb retrieved this table from immuneACCESS and kept in-frame rearrangements only. Not all clones are present; in checked studies, unresolved V genes account for under half, and no reason is known for the remainder. This sample comprises roughly 100,000 clones, about 87% of them detected only once. Over 10% of the sample belongs to the ten largest clones. Sequencing was carried out using peripheral blood. The receptors were sampled from a human donor in a cohort sampled during active or convalescent COVID-19.

The chain carries TRBV7-2 and TRBJ2-3, with TRBD1 matching over 8 bases. In germline, CDR1 is SGHTA, CDR2 FQGNSA. With V trimmed by 3 bases and J by 4 bases, 3 bases remained unmatched. This CDR3 spans 14 amino acids. CDR3 in DNA: TGTGCCAGCAGCTTGGGACAGGCGGCAGATACGCAGTATTTT. Translating gives CASSLGQAADTQYF.

This chain connects TRBV24-1 to TRBJ2-5, with D possibly being TRBD2 (6 bases). With 2 bases removed from V and 5 bases from J, the gap between germline ends came to 11 bases. The CDR3 covers 14 residues. Per the germline V gene, CDR1 is KGHDR and CDR2 is SFDVKD. CDR3 DNA sequence: TGTGCCACCAGTGATTCTACTAGCCTGGAGACCCAGTACTTC. Translating it yields CATSDSTSLETQYF.

V gene TRBV9 combines with J gene TRBJ2-6; 7 nucleotides line up with TRBD2. The CDR3 is made up of 16 amino acids. V gave up 3 bases and J gave up 3 bases; unmatched junction bases: 6. Germline V CDR1 and CDR2: SGDLS, YYNGEE. The chain's CDR3 is CASSAVGGNGANVLTF. For the CDR3, the DNA is TGTGCCAGCAGCGCAGTGGGAGGGAATGGGGCCAACGTCCTGACTTTC. Combining the CDR3 with reference TRBV9 and TRBJ2-6 gives the whole variable domain DSGVTQTPKHLITATGQRVTLRCSPRSGDLSVYWYQQSLDQGLQFLIQYYNGEERAKGNILERFSAQQFPDLHSELNLSSLELGDSALYFCASSAVGGNGANVLTFGAGSRLTVL.

Only a few counts were recorded for this clone. The genes are TRBV2 and TRBJ2-3; 10 bases align to TRBD2. The CDR3 contains 14 residues. Trimming removed 10 bases from V and 2 bases from J; junction bases left unmatched: 6. From germline, CDR1 is SNHLY and CDR2 FYNNEI. The CDR3 loop is CAKGLAASTDTQYF. DNA for the CDR3: TGTGCCAAAGGACTAGCGGCGTCCACAGATACGCAGTATTTT.

The gene calls are TRBV6-5 and TRBJ2-2; perhaps TRBD2 as D (5 bases). The V end lost 6 bases, the J end lost 7 bases, and 15 bases lay between the germline ends. This CDR3 is 14 amino acids long. Germline lookup yields CDR1 MNHEY and CDR2 SVGAGI. Here the CDR3 reads CASRANRAGGELFF. The CDR3 bases are TGTGCCAGCAGAGCAAATCGGGCGGGCGGGGAGCTGTTTTTT.

V is TRBV6-5 and J is TRBJ2-7; 10 positions agree with TRBD1. V was pared by 8 bases and J by 7 bases, with 14 bases of the junction left unmatched. Germline V CDR1 and CDR2: MNHEY, SVGAGI. The CDR3 contains 15 residues. CDR3 in DNA: TGTGCCAGCTTCTCCGGAGGGACAGGGGTTAGAGAGCAGTACTTC. This codes for CASFSGGTGVREQYF.

The CDR3 reads CASSLKSGNTIYF. In DNA form, the CDR3 reads TGTGCCAGCAGCCTAAAATCTGGAAACACCATATATTTT. This chain joins TRBV6-6 and TRBJ1-3; D is unclear. Trimming took 6 bases from V and 1 from J, leaving 7 bases between them. Germline V gene lookup returns CDR1 MNHNY and CDR2 SVGAGI (reference sequence). The CDR3 is 13 amino acids.

There are a few counts of this clone. The chain couples TRBV3-1 (or the pseudogene TRBV3-2) to TRBJ2-7; weak D call: TRBD2 (6 bases). Germline lookup yields CDR1 LGHDT and CDR2 YNNKEL (reference sequence). The CDR3 length is 15 residues. V was clipped by 1 base and J by 3 bases, with 13 bases between them. Here the CDR3 DNA reads TGTGCCAGCAGCCAAGGGGGACTGCCACTCTACGAGCAGTACTTC. Encoded protein: CASSQGGLPLYEQYF.

This chain's CDR3 is CASSPHSGQKNTEAFF. As DNA, the CDR3 is TGTGCCAGCAGCCCGCACTCGGGACAGAAGAACACTGAAGCTTTCTTT. The chain links TRBV5-4 to TRBJ1-1; 7 bases are shared with TRBD1. Trimming removed 4 bases from V and 1 base from J; junction bases left unmatched: 10. This CDR3 region has 16 residues. Germline V CDR1 and CDR2: SGHNT, YYREEE (reference sequence).

This rearrangement joins TRBV6-2 or TRBV6-3 to TRBJ1-2; 9 positions agree with TRBD1. This CDR3 has 15 amino acids. J lost 4 bases, V lost 5 bases, and 8 bases had no gene match. Looked up from germline, CDR1 is MNHEY and CDR2 is SVGEGT. The CDR3: CASSRPGQGFYGYTF. The DNA of the CDR3 is TGTGCCAGCAGTAGACCGGGACAGGGCTTCTATGGCTACACCTTC.

The chain is built from TRBV12-3 or TRBV12-4 and TRBJ2-2; TRBD1 might be the D (6 bases). The length of the CDR3 is 13 residues. V was pared by 5 bases and J by 7 bases, with 11 bases between. CDR3 amino acids: CASSRGQFGELFF. CDR3 in DNA: TGTGCCAGCAGTAGAGGACAGTTCGGGGAGCTGTTTTTT.

In its sample, this clone was seen once. The V gene is TRBV6-6, the J gene TRBJ1-2, with D possibly being TRBD1 (5 bases). The CDR3 loop spans 17 amino acids. Trimming took off 5 bases at V and 0 bases at J, with 19 bases between the two ends. CDR1 and CDR2 from the germline V gene are MNHNY and SVGAGI (reference sequence). In nucleotides, the CDR3 is TGTGCCAGCAGTCCACGAAATACGCAGGGCGCTAACTATGGCTACACCTTC. It encodes CASSPRNTQGANYGYTF.

This sequence joins TRBV2 and TRBJ2-2; no reliable D call. The ends were cut back, 1 base at V and 5 bases at J, with 8 bases in the middle. The germline CDR1 and CDR2 sequences are SNHLY and FYNNEI. The CDR3 sequence is 14 residues long. The CDR3 DNA sequence: TGTGCCAGCAGTGAAGTGCCTCGGACCGGGGAGCTGTTTTTT. This sequence encodes CASSEVPRTGELFF.

The rearrangement uses TRBV15 and TRBJ1-4, with 10 bases aligning to TRBD1. The V segment lost 5 bases and the J segment 8 bases; nucleotides outside the gene matches: 8. There are 15 residues in the CDR3. From germline, CDR1 is LNHNV and CDR2 YYDKDF (reference sequence). CDR3 residues: CATSGTGTGAEKLFF. As DNA, the CDR3 is TGTGCCACCAGCGGGACCGGGACAGGGGCAGAAAAACTGTTTTTT.

The sample holds a few counts of this clone. The chain combines TRBV12-3 or TRBV12-4 with TRBJ1-1; possibly TRBD1 for D (6 bases). The V gene lost 4 bases and the J gene lost 4 bases, with 10 bases spanning the gap. This CDR3 is built from 13 residues. The CDR3 nucleotides are TGTGCCAGCAGTTACGGGGGGCCCACTGAAGCTTTCTTT. Translation gives CASSYGGPTEAFF.

This chain links TRBV7-9 with TRBJ1-2, with D perhaps TRBD1 (5 bases). V lost 0 bases to trimming and J lost 8 bases, with 16 bases between them. The length of the CDR3 is 15 residues. Germline V gives CDR1 SEHNR, CDR2 FQNEAQ (reference sequence). Here the CDR3 DNA reads TGTGCCAGCAGCTTAGCGATCGGGGGGAAAAAGGGCTACACCTTC. It yields the protein CASSLAIGGKKGYTF.

This clone was found a few times. V gene TRBV5-4 combines with J gene TRBJ1-2, with D unresolved. Germline CDR1 SGHNT, CDR2 YYREEE (reference sequence). This CDR3 is built from 14 residues. Trimming removed 2 bases at V and 6 bases at J, with 14 bases between. The CDR3 DNA is TGTGCCAGCAGCTTTGGGTTAGTGGGAGATGGCTACACCTTC. This encodes CASSFGLVGDGYTF. The complete variable domain, with remaining parts taken from reference TRBV5-4 and TRBJ1-2, reads ETGVTQSPTHLIKTRGQQVTLRCSSQSGHNTVSWYQQALGQGPQFIFQYYREEENGRGNFPPRFSGLQFPNYSSELNVNALELDDSALYLCASSFGLVGDGYTFGSGTRLTVV.

The chain recombines TRBV19 with TRBJ2-5; no definite D call. From germline, CDR1 is LNHDA and CDR2 SQIVND (reference sequence). V lost 5 bases and J lost 7, with 14 bases in between. The CDR3 spans 13 residues. The CDR3 sequence is CASSEGDGGTQYF. The CDR3 region has the DNA TGTGCCAGTAGTGAAGGAGACGGCGGGACCCAGTACTTC.

The genes are TRBV7-3 and TRBJ2-1, with 7 positions matching TRBD1. This CDR3 is built from 14 residues. Germline CDR1 reads SGHTA; CDR2 reads FQGTGA. V gave up 6 bases and J gave up 8 bases; unmatched junction bases: 10. The CDR3 region is CASSYRQGTDEQFF. As DNA, the CDR3 is TGTGCCAGCAGTTATAGACAGGGTACCGATGAGCAGTTCTTC.

The gene calls are TRBV7-9 and TRBJ2-5, with 7 bases matching TRBD2. The germline V gene encodes CDR1 SEHNR and CDR2 FQNEAQ (reference sequence). V was pared by 5 bases and J by 6 bases, with 3 bases of the junction left unmatched. CDR3 length: 12 amino acids. CDR3 sequence: CASSRGGKTQYF. CDR3 nucleotides: TGTGCCAGCAGCAGGGGAGGGAAGACCCAGTACTTC.

The count of this clone is one. The chain joins TRBV3-1 (or the pseudogene TRBV3-2) to TRBJ2-2, with D unresolved. CDR3 length: 17 amino acids. The V and J ends lost 0 bases and 7 bases respectively, with 18 bases between them. Germline V gene data show CDR1 as LGHDT and CDR2 as YNNKEL (reference sequence). In DNA, the CDR3 is TGTGCCAGCAGCCAAGAGACTGGCGGAGTGATAAGCGGGGAGCTGTTTTTT. Its translation is CASSQETGGVISGELFF.

The chain uses TRBV14 and TRBJ1-1, with TRBD1 matching 12 bases. The CDR3 contains 17 residues. After removal of 4 bases from V and 6 bases from J, the junction contained 12 bases not matched to a gene. Germline V gene sequence: CDR1 SGHDN, CDR2 FVKESK. The CDR3, as DNA: TGTGCCAGCAGCCTAGGGACAGGGGGCCTATCTGGGGCTGAAGCTTTCTTT. It codes for CASSLGTGGLSGAEAFF. Full variable domain (rest looked up from reference TRBV14 and TRBJ1-1): EAGVTQFPSHSVIEKGQTVTLRCDPISGHDNLYWYRRVMGKEIKFLLHFVKESKQDESGMPNNRFLAERTGGTYSTLKVQPAELEDSGVYFCASSLGTGGLSGAEAFFGQGTRLTVV.

In this sample, this clone turned up once. An end of the junction does not agree with germline; a read error may underlie this. J is TRBJ2-5 and V is TRBV7-7; TRBD1 agrees at 9 bases. This CDR3 spans 17 amino acids. Germline values: CDR1 SSHAT, CDR2 FNYEAQ (reference sequence). CDR3 region: CASSPATGQGLSETQYF. In DNA, the CDR3 is TGTGCTAGCAGCCCCGCAACGGGACAGGGCCTGAGTGAGACCCAGTACTTC.

This clone was seen a few times. The rearrangement links TRBV18 to TRBJ2-7, with 10 bases aligning to TRBD1. Germline lookup yields CDR1 KGHSH and CDR2 LQKENI. The V gene end was trimmed by 3 bases and the J gene end by 3 bases; junction bases not matched to a gene: 5. CDR3 length: 15 residues. CDR3 sequence: CASSPGTGAYYEQYF. CDR3 sequence (DNA): TGTGCCAGCTCACCTGGGACAGGGGCTTACTACGAGCAGTACTTC.

This sequence joins TRBV11-2 and TRBJ1-5, with TRBD1 matching 11 bases. This CDR3 comprises 15 residues. Trimming at V came to 4 bases and at J to 3 bases, leaving 2 bases not matched to a gene. Germline CDR1 reads SGHAT; CDR2 reads FQNNGV. As DNA, the CDR3 is TGTGCCAGCAGCTGGGGACAGGGGGTCAATCAGCCCCAGCATTTT. This translates into CASSWGQGVNQPQHF.

The V call is TRBV12-5, the J call TRBJ2-5, with D possibly TRBD2 on 5 matching bases. Trimming shortened V by 5 bases and J by 2 bases, and 12 bases separated the two germline ends. There are 14 residues in the CDR3. Germline V gene data show CDR1 as LGHNT and CDR2 as FRNRAP. The CDR3 spells CASGPPTGQETQYF. The CDR3 DNA sequence: TGTGCTAGTGGTCCCCCCACGGGACAAGAGACCCAGTACTTC. The full variable domain, with the rest looked up from reference TRBV12-5 and TRBJ2-5, is DARVTQTPRHKVTEMGQEVTMRCQPILGHNTVFWYRQTMMQGLELLAYFRNRAPLDDSGMPKDRFSAEMPDATLATLKIQPSEPRDSAVYFCASGPPTGQETQYFGPGTRLLVL.